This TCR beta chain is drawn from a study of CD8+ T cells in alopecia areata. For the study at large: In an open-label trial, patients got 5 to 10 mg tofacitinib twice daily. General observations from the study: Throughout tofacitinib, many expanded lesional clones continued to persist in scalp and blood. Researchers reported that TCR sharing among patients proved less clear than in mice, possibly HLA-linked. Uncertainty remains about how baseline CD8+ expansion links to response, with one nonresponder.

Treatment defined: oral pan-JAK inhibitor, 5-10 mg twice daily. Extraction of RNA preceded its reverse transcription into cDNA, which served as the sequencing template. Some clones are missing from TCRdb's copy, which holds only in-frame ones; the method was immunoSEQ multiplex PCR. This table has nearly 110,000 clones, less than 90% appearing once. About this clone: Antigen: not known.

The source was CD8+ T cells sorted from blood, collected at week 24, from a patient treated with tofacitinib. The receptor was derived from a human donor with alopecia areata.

The DNA for the CDR3 is TGTGCCAGCAGCTTAGCGTTGAATGAAGCTTTCTTT. It yields the protein CASSLALNEAFF. This chain links TRBV7-2 with TRBJ1-1; D is uncertain. Germline CDR1 and CDR2: SGHTA and FQGNSA. The CDR3 is 12 amino acids. V shed 0 bases and J shed 7 bases, with 6 bases lying between them.